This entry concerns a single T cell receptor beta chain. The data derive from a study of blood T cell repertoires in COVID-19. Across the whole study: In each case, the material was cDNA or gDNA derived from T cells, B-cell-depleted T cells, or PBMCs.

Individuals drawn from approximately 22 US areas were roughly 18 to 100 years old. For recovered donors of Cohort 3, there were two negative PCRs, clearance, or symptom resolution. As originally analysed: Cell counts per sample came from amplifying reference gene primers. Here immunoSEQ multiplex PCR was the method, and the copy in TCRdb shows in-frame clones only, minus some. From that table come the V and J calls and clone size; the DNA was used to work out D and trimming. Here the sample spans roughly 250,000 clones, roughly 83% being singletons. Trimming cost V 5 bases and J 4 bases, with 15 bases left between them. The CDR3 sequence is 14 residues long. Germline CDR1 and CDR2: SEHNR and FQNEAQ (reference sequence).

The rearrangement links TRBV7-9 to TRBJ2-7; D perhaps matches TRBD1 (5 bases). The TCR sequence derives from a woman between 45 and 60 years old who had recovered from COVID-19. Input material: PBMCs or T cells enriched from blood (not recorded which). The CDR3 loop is CASSRGARKYEQYF. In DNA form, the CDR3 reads TGTGCCAGCAGCCGTGGGGCCCGGAAGTACGAGCAGTACTTC. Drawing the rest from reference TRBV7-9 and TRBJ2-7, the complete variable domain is DTGVSQNPRHKITKRGQNVTFRCDPISEHNRLYWYRQTLGQGPEFLTYFQNEAQLEKSRLLSDRFSAERPKGSFSTLEIQRTEQGDSAMYLCASSRGARKYEQYFGPGTRLTVT.